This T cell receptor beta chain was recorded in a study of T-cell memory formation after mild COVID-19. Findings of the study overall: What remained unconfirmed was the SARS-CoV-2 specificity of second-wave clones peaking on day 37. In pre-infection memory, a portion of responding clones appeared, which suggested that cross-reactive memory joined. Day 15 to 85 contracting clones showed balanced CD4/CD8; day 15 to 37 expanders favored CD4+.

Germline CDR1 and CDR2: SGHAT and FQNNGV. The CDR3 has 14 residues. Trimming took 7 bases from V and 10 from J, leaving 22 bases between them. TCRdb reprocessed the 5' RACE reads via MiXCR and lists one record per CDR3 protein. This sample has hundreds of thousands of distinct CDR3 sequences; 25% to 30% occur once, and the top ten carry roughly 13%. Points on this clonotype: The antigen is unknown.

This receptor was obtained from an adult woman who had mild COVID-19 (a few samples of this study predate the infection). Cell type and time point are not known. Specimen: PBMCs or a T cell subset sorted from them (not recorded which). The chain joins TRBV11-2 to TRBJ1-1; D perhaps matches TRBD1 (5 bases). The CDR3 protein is CASTHIGRAGGAFF. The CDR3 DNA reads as TGTGCCAGCACCCACATTGGTAGGGCTGGGGGAGCTTTCTTT.